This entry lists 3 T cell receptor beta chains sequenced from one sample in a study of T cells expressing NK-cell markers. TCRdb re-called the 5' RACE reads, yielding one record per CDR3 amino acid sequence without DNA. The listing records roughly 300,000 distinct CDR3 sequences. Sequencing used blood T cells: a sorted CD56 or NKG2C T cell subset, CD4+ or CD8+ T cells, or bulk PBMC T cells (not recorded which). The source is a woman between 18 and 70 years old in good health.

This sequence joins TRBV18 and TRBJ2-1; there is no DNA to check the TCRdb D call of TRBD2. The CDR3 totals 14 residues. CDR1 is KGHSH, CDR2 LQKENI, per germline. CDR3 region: CASSPLDEGVGQFF. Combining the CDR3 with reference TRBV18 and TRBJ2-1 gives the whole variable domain NAGVMQNPRHLVRRRGQEARLRCSPMKGHSHVYWYRQLPEEGLKFMVYLQKENIIDESGMPKERFSAEFPKEGPSILRIQQVVRGDSAAYFCASSPLDEGVGQFFGPGTRLTVL.

CDR3 region: CSAREPDNEQFF. The chain uses TRBV20-1 and TRBJ2-1. The CDR3 is made up of 12 amino acids. Germline assignment: CDR1 DFQATT and CDR2 SNEGSKA (reference sequence).

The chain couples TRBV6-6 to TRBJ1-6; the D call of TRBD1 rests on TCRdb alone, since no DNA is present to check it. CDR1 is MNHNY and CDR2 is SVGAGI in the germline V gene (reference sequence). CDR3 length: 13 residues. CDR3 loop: CASTRDRGSPLHF.